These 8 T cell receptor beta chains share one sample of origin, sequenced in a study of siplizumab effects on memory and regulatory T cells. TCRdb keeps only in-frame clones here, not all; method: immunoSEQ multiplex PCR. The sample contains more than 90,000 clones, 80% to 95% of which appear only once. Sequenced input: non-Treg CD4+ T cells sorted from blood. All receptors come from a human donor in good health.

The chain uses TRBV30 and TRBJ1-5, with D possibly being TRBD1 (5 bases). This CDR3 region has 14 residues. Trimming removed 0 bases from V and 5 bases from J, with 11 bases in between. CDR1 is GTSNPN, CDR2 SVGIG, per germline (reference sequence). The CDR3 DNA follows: TGTGCCTGGAGTGTCCCCAGGGTGGATCAGCCCCAGCATTTT. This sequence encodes CAWSVPRVDQPQHF.

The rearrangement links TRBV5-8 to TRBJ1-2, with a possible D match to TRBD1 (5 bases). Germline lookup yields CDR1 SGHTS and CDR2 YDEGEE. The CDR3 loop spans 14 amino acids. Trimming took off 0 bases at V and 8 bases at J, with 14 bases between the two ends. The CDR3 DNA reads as TGTGCCAGCAGCTTGGTTCGGACCTCAGGGGGCTACACCTTC. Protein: CASSLVRTSGGYTF.

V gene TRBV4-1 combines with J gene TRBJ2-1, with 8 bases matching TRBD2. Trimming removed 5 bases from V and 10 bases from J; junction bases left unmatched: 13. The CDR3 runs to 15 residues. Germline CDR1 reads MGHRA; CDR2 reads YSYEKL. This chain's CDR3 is CASSAPGLGLSEQFF. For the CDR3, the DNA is TGCGCCAGCAGCGCGCCGGGACTAGGTCTCTCGGAGCAGTTCTTC.

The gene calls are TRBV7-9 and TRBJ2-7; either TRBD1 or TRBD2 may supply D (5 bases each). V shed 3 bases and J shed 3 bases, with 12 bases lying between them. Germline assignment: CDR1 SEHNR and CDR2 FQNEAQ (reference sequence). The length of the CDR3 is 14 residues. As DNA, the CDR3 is TGTGCCAGCAGCTTTGGGGGAAGGAGCTACGAGCAGTACTTC. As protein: CASSFGGRSYEQYF.

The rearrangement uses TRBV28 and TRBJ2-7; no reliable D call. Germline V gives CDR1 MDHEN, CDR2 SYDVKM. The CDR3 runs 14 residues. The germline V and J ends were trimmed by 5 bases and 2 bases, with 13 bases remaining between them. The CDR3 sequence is CASSPARSAYEQYF. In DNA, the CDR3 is TGTGCCAGCAGTCCAGCCCGGTCGGCCTACGAGCAGTACTTC.

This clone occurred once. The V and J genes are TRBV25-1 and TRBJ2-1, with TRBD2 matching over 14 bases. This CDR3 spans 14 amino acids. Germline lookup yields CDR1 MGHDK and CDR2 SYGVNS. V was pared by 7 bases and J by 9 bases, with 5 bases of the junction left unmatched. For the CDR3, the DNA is TGTGCCAGCAAGGGACTAGCGGGAGTGATTGAGCAGTTCTTC. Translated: CASKGLAGVIEQFF.

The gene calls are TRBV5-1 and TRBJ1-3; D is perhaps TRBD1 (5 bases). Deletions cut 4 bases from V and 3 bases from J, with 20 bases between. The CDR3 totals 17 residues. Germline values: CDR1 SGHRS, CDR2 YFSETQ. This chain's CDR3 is CASSMDGKGTYGNTIYF. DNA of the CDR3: TGCGCCAGCAGCATGGACGGAAAGGGGACGTATGGAAACACCATATATTTT.

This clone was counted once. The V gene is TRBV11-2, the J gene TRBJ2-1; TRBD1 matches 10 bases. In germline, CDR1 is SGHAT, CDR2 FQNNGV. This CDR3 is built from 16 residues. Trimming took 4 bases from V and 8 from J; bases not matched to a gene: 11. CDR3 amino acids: CASSSYTRDRGHEQFF. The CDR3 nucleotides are TGTGCCAGCAGCTCGTACACCCGGGACAGGGGACATGAGCAGTTCTTC.